Each of the 2 T cell receptor beta chains below was sequenced from the same sample in a study of blood T cell repertoires in COVID-19 (dated by TCRdb to the early 2020s). Libraries were built with the immunoSEQ multiplex PCR assay. The immuneACCESS repertoire file appears here via TCRdb, limited to in-frame rearrangements. These files lack a portion of the clones; in checked studies, under half of the deficit traces to unresolved V genes, and the cause of the others is not known. This sample comprises 200,000 to 250,000 clones, about 86% of them detected only once. The ten largest clones add up to more than 8.5% of the sample. Sequencing was carried out using PBMCs or T cells enriched from blood (not recorded which). Receptors were obtained from a woman between 45 and 60 years old with acute COVID-19.

The genes are TRBV20-1 and TRBJ1-1; D call uncertain. The CDR3 is 11 residues long. Germline values: CDR1 DFQATT, CDR2 SNEGSKA (reference sequence). CDR3 nucleotides: TGCAGAGCGGACGGGAACACTGAAGCTTTCTTT. It encodes CRADGNTEAFF.

This clone was seen only once. The rearrangement links TRBV28 to TRBJ2-7; the match to TRBD1 covers 12 bases. The V and J ends lost 5 bases and 6 bases, in that order; junction bases with no gene match: 8. Germline values: CDR1 MDHEN, CDR2 SYDVKM. This CDR3 comprises 15 residues. The CDR3 loop is CASSPTGTGGVEQYF. The CDR3 coding sequence is TGTGCCAGCAGTCCAACCGGGACAGGGGGCGTCGAGCAGTACTTC.